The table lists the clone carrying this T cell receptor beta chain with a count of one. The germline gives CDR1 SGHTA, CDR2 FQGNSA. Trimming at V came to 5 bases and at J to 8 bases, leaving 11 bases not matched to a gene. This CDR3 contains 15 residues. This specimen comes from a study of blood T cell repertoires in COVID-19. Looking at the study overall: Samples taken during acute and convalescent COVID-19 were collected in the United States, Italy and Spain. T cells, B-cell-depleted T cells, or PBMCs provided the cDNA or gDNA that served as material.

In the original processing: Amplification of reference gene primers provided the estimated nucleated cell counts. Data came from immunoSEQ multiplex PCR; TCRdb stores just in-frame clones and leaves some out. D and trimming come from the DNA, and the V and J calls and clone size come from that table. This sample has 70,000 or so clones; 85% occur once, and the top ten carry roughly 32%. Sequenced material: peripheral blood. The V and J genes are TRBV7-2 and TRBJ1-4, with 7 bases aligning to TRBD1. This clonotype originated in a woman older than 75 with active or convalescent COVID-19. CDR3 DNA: TGTGCCAGCAGCGCCTTTCAGGGGGGTGGCGAAAAACTGTTTTTT. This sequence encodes CASSAFQGGGEKLFF.